This T cell receptor (beta chain) was retrieved from a study of blood T cell repertoires in COVID-19. At the level of the study: Collection of acute and convalescent COVID-19 samples took place in the United States, Italy and Spain.

V was trimmed by 1 base and J by 0 bases, leaving 8 bases between them. Per the germline V gene, CDR1 is SNHLY and CDR2 is FYNNEI. There are 15 residues in the CDR3. Only in-frame clones appear in the TCRdb table, and some are missing; sequencing was by immunoSEQ multiplex PCR. The sample contains around 62,000 clones, 80% to 90% of which appear only once. Sample: peripheral blood. The receptor comes from a man aged 60-69 years with acute or convalescent COVID-19. The gene calls are TRBV2 and TRBJ2-3; no firm D call. CDR3 protein: CASSEGIASTDTQYF. The CDR3 region has the DNA TGTGCCAGCAGTGAAGGAATAGCTAGCACAGATACGCAGTATTTT.